The rows below give T cell receptor beta chains drawn from one sample of a study of blood T cell repertoires in COVID-19. Measured with immunoSEQ multiplex PCR; TCRdb has only the in-frame clones, and not every one. The data contain some 80,000 clones, 65% to 90% of them seen just once; the ten biggest clones take up around 40%. Sequencing input: peripheral blood. Receptors originate from a man older than 75 with acute or convalescent COVID-19. Both conserved end residues are part of each CDR3. Each record gives: D gene, J gene, clone size, V gene, CDR3 protein, CDR3 DNA. The D gene is left open where the match is weak. The listing skips clone size in some rows; elsewhere it reads once, few, many or a size class.

-	TRBJ2-7	-	TRBV6-5	CASSTRSEQYF	TGTGCCAGCAGTACCCGGAGCGAGCAGTACTTC
TRBD1	TRBJ1-1	-	TRBV18	CASSPGGQGGTEAFF	TGTGCCAGCTCACCAGGGGGACAGGGGGGCACTGAAGCTTTCTTT
-	TRBJ2-4	-	TRBV18	CASSPERVLAKNIQYF	TGTGCCAGCTCACCAGAGAGGGTTCTAGCCAAAAACATTCAGTACTTC
-	TRBJ1-1	-	TRBV19	CASSIRPRMSTEAFF	TGTGCCAGTAGTATTCGACCGAGGATGAGCACTGAAGCTTTCTTT
TRBD1	TRBJ1-4	-	TRBV4-1	CASSAQGGKLFF	TGCGCCAGCAGCGCACAGGGGGGAAAACTGTTTTTT
TRBD1	TRBJ2-2	-	TRBV6-5	CASSPGTGRTGELFF	TGTGCCAGCAGTCCGGGGACAGGGCGTACCGGGGAGCTGTTTTTT
TRBD1	TRBJ2-3	-	TRBV5-1	CASSLRDRDGDTQYF	TGCGCCAGCAGCTTGAGGGACAGGGACGGAGATACGCAGTATTTT
TRBD1	TRBJ2-2	-	TRBV24-1	CATSDPGTVNTGELFF	TGTGCCACCAGTGATCCCGGGACAGTGAACACCGGGGAGCTGTTTTTT
TRBD2	TRBJ2-1	few	TRBV7-6	CASSSKRKGTSGSDEQFF	TGTGCCAGCTCCTCTAAGAGAAAAGGGACTAGCGGGAGCGATGAGCAGTTCTTC
-	TRBJ1-4	-	TRBV19	CASSSLQFLNEKLFF	TGTGCCAGTAGTTCCCTACAGTTTCTCAATGAAAAACTGTTTTTT
TRBD1	TRBJ1-2	-	TRBV28	CAIPDRNYGYTF	TGTGCCATCCCGGACAGGAACTATGGCTACACCTTC
TRBD1	TRBJ1-5	-	TRBV27	CASRLNRGQPQHF	TGTGCCAGCAGACTAAACAGGGGGCAGCCCCAGCATTTT
-	TRBJ1-1	few	TRBV7-9	CASSLEGGTEAFF	TGTGCCAGCAGCTTAGAGGGAGGCACTGAAGCTTTCTTT
TRBD1	TRBJ1-6	-	TRBV5-1	CASSPPGQGRSPLHF	TGCGCCAGCAGCCCACCGGGACAGGGTCGGTCACCCCTCCACTTT
-	TRBJ1-5	-	TRBV28	CASSLSAQGGTGNQPQHF	TGTGCCAGCAGTTTGTCAGCCCAGGGTGGAACCGGCAATCAGCCCCAGCATTTT
TRBD1	TRBJ1-1	-	TRBV6-1	CASSDGTGRSTEAFF	TGTGCCAGCAGTGATGGGACAGGGAGGAGCACTGAAGCTTTCTTT
-	TRBJ2-1	-	TRBV4-1	CASSQELGSYNEQFF	TGCGCCAGCAGCCAAGAACTCGGCTCCTACAATGAGCAGTTCTTC
TRBD1	TRBJ2-3	-	TRBV6-5	CASSYLGQGSVDTQYF	TGTGCCAGCAGTTACCTGGGACAGGGGTCTGTAGATACGCAGTATTTT
-	TRBJ2-2	-	TRBV7-9	CASSLDGDGGELFF	TGTGCCAGCAGCTTAGACGGGGATGGCGGGGAGCTGTTTTTT
-	TRBJ1-5	few	TRBV5-6	CASSLGGIQPQHF	TGTGCCAGCAGCTTGGGAGGGATTCAGCCCCAGCATTTT
-	TRBJ1-4	few	TRBV7-9	CASSSGMGLSTTNEKLFF	TGTGCCAGCAGCTCCGGAATGGGCCTCTCCACAACTAATGAAAAACTGTTTTTT
-	TRBJ1-6	-	TRBV12-3/TRBV12-4	CATSGGLNSPLHF	TGTGCCACCTCGGGGGGCTTGAATTCACCCCTCCACTTT
-	TRBJ2-1	-	TRBV28	CASSRPGTIGHEQFF	TGTGCCAGCAGCAGGCCCGGGACAATCGGGCATGAGCAGTTCTTC
-	TRBJ2-3	-	TRBV19	CASSITVSTDTQYF	TGTGCCAGTAGTATTACAGTCTCCACAGATACGCAGTATTTT
-	TRBJ1-2	-	TRBV18	CASSPDNNYGYTF	TGTGCCAGCTCCCCTGACAATAACTATGGCTACACCTTC
-	TRBJ2-7	-	TRBV13	CASGRRGLSYEQYF	TGTGCCAGCGGCCGGAGGGGTCTCTCCTACGAGCAGTACTTC
TRBD1	TRBJ2-1	-	TRBV5-1	CASSLAGGWYEQFF	TGCGCCAGCAGCTTGGCAGGGGGCTGGTATGAGCAGTTCTTC
-	TRBJ1-2	once	TRBV19	CASSIARGTENYGYTF	TGTGCCAGTAGTATAGCTAGGGGCACGGAGAACTATGGCTACACCTTC
TRBD1	TRBJ2-7	-	TRBV6-1	CASSDRDRAIHEQYF	TGTGCCAGCAGTGATCGGGACAGGGCGATCCACGAGCAGTACTTC
-	TRBJ2-2	-	TRBV5-6	CASSFPQYTGELFF	TGTGCCAGCAGCTTCCCCCAGTACACCGGGGAGCTGTTTTTT
-	TRBJ2-3	-	TRBV3-1/TRBV3-2	CASSQPGTDTQYF	TGTGCCAGCAGCCAACCGGGCACAGATACGCAGTATTTT
-	TRBJ1-2	-	TRBV6-5	CASSYSKTPAGGYTF	TGTGCCAGCAGTTACTCGAAAACGCCGGCGGGAGGCTACACCTTC
-	TRBJ1-2	-	TRBV6-5	CATQTSSSGAGGYTF	TGTGCCACCCAAACATCTTCCTCAGGGGCGGGTGGCTACACCTTC
-	TRBJ2-3	-	TRBV19	CATLRVLNTQYF	TGTGCCACTCTCCGGGTTCTGAATACGCAGTATTTT
TRBD2	TRBJ2-5	-	TRBV27	CASRLAGEETQYF	TGTGCCAGTAGACTAGCGGGAGAAGAGACCCAGTACTTC
-	TRBJ1-1	-	TRBV28	CASSLASGYTEAFF	TGTGCCAGCAGTTTAGCCTCAGGTTACACTGAAGCTTTCTTT
-	TRBJ2-5	-	TRBV27	CASTRVGQETQYF	TGTGCCAGCACCAGGGTGGGCCAAGAGACCCAGTACTTC
-	TRBJ1-2	-	TRBV30	CAWSRQGLDGYTF	TGTGCCTGGAGTAGGCAGGGCCTCGATGGCTACACCTTC
TRBD1	TRBJ2-3	-	TRBV18	CASSPGTATDTQYF	TGTGCCAGCTCACCAGGGACAGCCACAGATACGCAGTATTTT
TRBD1	TRBJ2-1	-	TRBV30	CAWSRWDRGRNEQFF	TGTGCCTGGAGTCGTTGGGACAGGGGGCGAAATGAGCAGTTCTTC
-	TRBJ1-2	-	TRBV19	CASSQGSVANYGYTF	TGTGCCAGTAGCCAGGGGAGTGTGGCTAACTATGGCTACACCTTC
TRBD1	TRBJ2-7	-	TRBV18	CASSLLGQGSYEQYF	TGTGCCAGCTCACTATTGGGACAGGGAAGCTACGAGCAGTACTTC
-	TRBJ2-3	few	TRBV13	CASSPTSTGYTDTQYF	TGTGCCAGCAGCCCTACCTCCACAGGTTACACAGATACGCAGTATTTT
-	TRBJ2-5	few	TRBV4-1	CASSQAVTGNIQETQYF	TGCGCCAGCAGCCAAGCTGTAACAGGGAATATCCAAGAGACCCAGTACTTC
TRBD1	TRBJ2-2	-	TRBV6-4	CASSRQGGDTGELFF	TGTGCCAGCAGTCGACAGGGTGGAGACACCGGGGAGCTGTTTTTT
TRBD1	TRBJ2-7	-	TRBV29-1	CSVTRGQYEQYF	TGCAGCGTGACCAGGGGGCAGTACGAGCAGTACTTC
-	TRBJ2-2	-	TRBV9	CASSNVDVLYLPGELFF	TGTGCCAGCAGCAACGTAGATGTACTCTACCTTCCGGGGGAGCTGTTTTTT